The text below deals with one TCR beta chain. The target antigen is unknown. Since a much larger clone is just one base distant, this may be a read error. The method was immunoSEQ multiplex PCR; TCRdb's version includes in-frame clones alone and lacks a portion of them. Of about 500,000 clones listed, 70% to 80% are singletons. The sample originates from a study of shared clonotypes between healthy human individuals. General study results and limits: Sampling included only blood; tissue repertoires likely differ. Donor scarcity curtailed the genetic and exposure-history diversity represented herein.

This CDR3 is 18 amino acids long. The V and J ends lost 3 bases and 0 bases, in that order; junction bases with no gene match: 11. Germline CDR1 MGHRA, CDR2 YSYEKL. The sequenced material came from PBMCs. V usage is TRBV4-1 and J usage is TRBJ2-4; TRBD2 agrees at 7 bases. The TCR sequence derives from a middle-aged woman in good health. Some clones in this sample may be carry-over from other donors' samples. The CDR3 DNA sequence: TGCGCCAGCAGCCAGAGGGGACTAACGGCATTAGCCAAAAACATTCAGTACTTC. Translation: CASSQRGLTALAKNIQYF.